This TCR beta chain originates from a study of blood T cell repertoires in COVID-19. This clone occurred a few times. Clones were read by immunoSEQ multiplex PCR, and TCRdb kept only the in-frame ones, dropping some. This sample carries just under 300,000 clones, 85% to 90% of them seen once, and the ten largest clones take 1.3%. This receptor was obtained from a man aged 65 to 85 with acute or convalescent COVID-19. The sequencing input was peripheral blood.

The CDR3 DNA follows: TGTGCCAGCTCACCTAGAGCGGGCTTGGATGGCTACACCTTC. Translated, it gives CASSPRAGLDGYTF. The chain uses TRBV18 and TRBJ1-2; D is unresolved. Trimming left V 3 bases short and J 6 bases short, with 14 bases between. Per the germline V gene, CDR1 is KGHSH and CDR2 is LQKENI. CDR3 length: 14 amino acids.